This entry concerns a single T cell receptor (beta chain). Its antigen remains unidentified. This CDR3 is built from 16 residues. Germline V CDR1 and CDR2: SGDLS, YYNGEE. The data are from a study of blood T cells in healthy people across ages. Drawing of peripheral blood yielded roughly 9.3 milliliters from each donor. Combining a sample-barcoded 5' primer with a J-beta primer mix, a second PCR ran for roughly 7 to 11 cycles. TCRdb fed the 5' RACE reads into MiXCR, producing one record per CDR3 protein. The data contain fewer than 800,000 distinct CDR3 sequences, 25% of them singletons. Study results and limitations: The donors' CMV status was not determined, possibly confounding changes in expanded clonotypes.

These same records also appear under a second study, on T cells of mothers and their children. That publication notes: Material was donated by three healthy Caucasian mothers and their six children. The authors detected no persistent microchimeric T cell clones.

This receptor was obtained from a boy aged 5 to 17 in good health. Sequenced: blood. This chain joins TRBV9 and TRBJ2-5; 12 positions agree with TRBD1. The J call may be faulty, since TRBJ2-7 better matches the DNA end. CDR3 loop: CASSARPGTGGNEQYF. CDR3 nucleotide sequence: TGTGCCAGCAGCGCCCGACCAGGGACAGGGGGCAACGAGCAGTACTTC.